Below, 20 T cell receptor beta chains from the same sample are listed, as sequenced in a study of blood T cell repertoires in COVID-19. Clones were sequenced by immunoSEQ multiplex PCR, and TCRdb holds only the in-frame ones, with some missing. This table has some 10,000 clones, around 90% appearing once. The source material was peripheral blood. The receptors originated from a human donor in a cohort sampled during active COVID-19.

The chain recombines TRBV18 with TRBJ2-1; 8 nucleotides align to TRBD1. Germline lookup yields CDR1 KGHSH and CDR2 LQKENI. V was pared by 6 bases and J by 5 bases, with 9 bases of the junction left unmatched. The CDR3 has 15 amino acids. CDR3 residues: CASSPRQGRHNEQFF. CDR3 sequence (DNA): TGTGCCAGCTCCCCCAGACAGGGGAGGCACAATGAGCAGTTCTTC.

The chain recombines TRBV7-2 with TRBJ2-1; D unclear. The CDR3 spans 11 residues. Germline lookup yields CDR1 SGHTA and CDR2 FQGNSA. V was clipped by 6 bases and J by 8 bases, with 8 bases between them. This CDR3 reads CASSSQDEQFF. DNA of the CDR3: TGTGCCAGCAGTTCCCAGGATGAGCAGTTCTTC.

The chain is built from TRBV19 and TRBJ1-2; D is ambiguous. The CDR3 sequence is 12 residues long. Germline V lookup: CDR1 LNHDA, CDR2 SQIVND (reference sequence). Trimming shortened V by 8 bases and J by 8 bases, and 15 bases separated the two germline ends. The CDR3 protein is CASQLSGEGYTF. As DNA, the CDR3 is TGTGCCAGTCAGCTCTCAGGTGAAGGCTACACCTTC.

The chain couples TRBV24-1 to TRBJ2-7; the match to TRBD1 covers 10 bases. Germline V CDR1 and CDR2: KGHDR, SFDVKD. The CDR3 is made up of 15 amino acids. The ends lost 9 bases at V and 4 bases at J; junction bases unmatched: 11. As DNA, the CDR3 is TGTGCCACCGCGACCGGACAGGGGGAAAGATACGAGCAGTACTTC. Its translation: CATATGQGERYEQYF.

This chain joins TRBV6-6 and TRBJ1-1, with TRBD1 as a possible D gene (6 bases). V lost 5 bases and J 5 bases, leaving 12 bases between the germline ends. CDR1 and CDR2 from the germline V gene are MNHNY and SVGAGI (reference sequence). This CDR3 has 13 residues. The CDR3 protein is CASSQQGRTEAFF. The CDR3 DNA sequence: TGTGCCAGCAGTCAACAGGGAAGAACTGAAGCTTTCTTT.

In DNA form, the CDR3 reads TGTGCCAGCAGTGAAGCGCAGGTGACTAGCGGGAGTCCCGGGACCCAGTACTTC. This gives the protein CASSEAQVTSGSPGTQYF. The V call is TRBV6-1, the J call TRBJ2-5, with 12 positions matching TRBD2. V dropped 0 bases and J dropped 7; count of bases not matched to a gene: 12. This CDR3 has 18 amino acids. The germline V gene has CDR1 MNHNS and CDR2 SASEGT.

This clone was recorded only once. The chain recombines TRBV6-4 with TRBJ1-6; a possible D gene is TRBD1 (5 bases). V lost 6 bases to trimming and J lost 7 bases, with 13 bases between them. The CDR3 contains 14 residues. Germline CDR1 is MRHNA and CDR2 is SNTAGT. The CDR3 DNA is TGTGCCAGCAGCCGACGGGAGGGGAATTCACCCCTCCACTTT. Translated: CASSRREGNSPLHF.

This rearrangement joins TRBV19 to TRBJ2-2; 7 bases are a match to TRBD1. This CDR3 is built from 14 residues. V gave up 2 bases and J gave up 5 bases; unmatched junction bases: 2. Germline V gene data show CDR1 as LNHDA and CDR2 as SQIVND (reference sequence). The CDR3 nucleotides are TGTGCCAGTAGTATACAGGGGGTGACCGGGGAGCTGTTTTTT. This gives the protein CASSIQGVTGELFF.

V and J are TRBV7-2 and TRBJ2-7, with TRBD2 matching 12 bases. V trimming: 4 bases; J trimming: 3 bases; junction bases outside the gene matches: 1. Germline values: CDR1 SGHTA, CDR2 FQGNSA. This CDR3 has 14 amino acids. The CDR3 nucleotides read TGTGCCAGCAGCTCGGGACTAGCGGGCTACGAGCAGTACTTC. Protein sequence: CASSSGLAGYEQYF.

The gene calls are TRBV27 and TRBJ2-7, with 12 bases aligning to TRBD2. V was clipped by 6 bases and J by 5 bases; unmatched bases: 8. CDR1 and CDR2 from the germline V gene are MNHEY and SMNVEV (reference sequence). This CDR3 region has 15 residues. The CDR3 reads CASRTSGRLPNEQYF. In DNA, the CDR3 is TGTGCCAGCAGGACTAGCGGGAGACTACCGAACGAGCAGTACTTC.

The J gene is TRBJ2-1, the V gene TRBV9; 16 nucleotides align to TRBD2. The CDR3 loop spans 21 amino acids. The germline V gene encodes CDR1 SGDLS and CDR2 YYNGEE. Trimming took 1 base from V and 0 from J; bases not matched to a gene: 10. This chain's CDR3 is CASSVWGGGLAGGSSYNEQFF. The CDR3 coding sequence is TGTGCCAGCAGCGTATGGGGTGGGGGACTAGCGGGAGGGAGCTCCTACAATGAGCAGTTCTTC.

The chain has TRBV13 and TRBJ2-6, with TRBD2 as a possible D gene (5 bases). The V end was cut by 5 bases, the J end by 0 bases, with 8 bases between. The CDR3 is 15 amino acids. Germline lookup yields CDR1 PRHDT and CDR2 FYEKMQ (reference sequence). The CDR3 sequence: CASSPAGSGANVLTF. CDR3 DNA: TGTGCCAGCAGCCCGGCGGGCTCTGGGGCCAACGTCCTGACTTTC.

The V and J genes are TRBV2 and TRBJ2-1; TRBD2 aligns across 14 bases. Per germline, CDR1 SNHLY and CDR2 FYNNEI. The trim removed 6 bases at V and 4 bases at J, leaving 2 bases unmatched. The CDR3 runs to 15 residues. The CDR3, as DNA: TGTGCCAGCAGCCGACTAGCGGGGGGGTACAATGAGCAGTTCTTC. This gives the protein CASSRLAGGYNEQFF.

This chain joins TRBV7-9 and TRBJ1-3; D is unclear. The CDR3 extends over 14 amino acids. Trimming took off 10 bases at V and 0 bases at J, with 13 bases between the two ends. CDR1 and CDR2 from the germline V gene are SEHNR and FQNEAQ (reference sequence). The CDR3 DNA is TGTGCCATTACGCCCCCGCGCTCTGGAAACACCATATATTTT. Translating gives CAITPPRSGNTIYF.

The chain couples TRBV19 to TRBJ1-5; tentatively, D is TRBD1 (6 bases). V dropped 4 bases and J dropped 8 bases, with 21 bases sitting between them. This CDR3 contains 16 residues. The germline CDR1 and CDR2 sequences are LNHDA and SQIVND (reference sequence). CDR3 amino acids: CASSTSGQHPRKPQHF. CDR3 sequence (DNA): TGTGCCAGTAGTACTAGCGGACAGCACCCAAGGAAGCCCCAGCATTTT.

The chain combines TRBV4-1 with TRBJ2-2, with 10 bases aligning to TRBD2. V lost 4 bases to trimming and J lost 5 bases; unmatched junction nucleotides: 10. The CDR3 totals 17 residues. Germline CDR1 MGHRA, CDR2 YSYEKL. CDR3: CASSPLGAGGGTGELFF. The CDR3 bases are TGCGCCAGCAGCCCCCTCGGAGCGGGAGGGGGTACCGGGGAGCTGTTTTTT.

The chain links TRBV2 to TRBJ2-4; D remains ambiguous. The germline V and J ends were trimmed by 5 bases and 0 bases, with 20 bases remaining between them. Germline CDR1 reads SNHLY; CDR2 reads FYNNEI. The CDR3 totals 18 residues. The chain's CDR3 is CASSRRKTLWLAKNIQYF. The CDR3 DNA is TGTGCCAGCAGTCGGCGGAAGACCCTATGGCTAGCCAAAAACATTCAGTACTTC. The whole variable domain, remainder taken from reference TRBV2 and TRBJ2-4, is EPEVTQTPSHQVTQMGQEVILRCVPISNHLYFYWYRQILGQKVEFLVSFYNNEISEKSEIFDDQFSVERPDGSNFTLKIRSTKLEDSAMYFCASSRRKTLWLAKNIQYFGAGTRLSVL.

V and J are TRBV9 and TRBJ2-1; possible D gene TRBD2, 6 bases. The CDR3 totals 11 residues. Germline V gene sequence: CDR1 SGDLS, CDR2 YYNGEE. V dropped 3 bases and J dropped 10 bases, with 8 bases sitting between them. This CDR3 is CASSAGVEQFF. The CDR3 coding sequence is TGTGCCAGCAGCGCGGGGGTAGAGCAGTTCTTC.

In this sample, this clone turned up a few times. CDR3 sequence: CASSDPGGSDAKNIQYF. Here the CDR3 DNA reads TGTGCCAGCAGTGACCCCGGAGGAAGCGACGCCAAAAACATTCAGTACTTC. The chain joins TRBV6-1 to TRBJ2-4; D may be TRBD2 (5 bases). This CDR3 region has 17 residues. V lost 3 bases and J lost 1, with 16 bases in between. CDR1 and CDR2 from the germline V gene are MNHNS and SASEGT.

This clone was observed once. The rearrangement joins TRBV4-1 to TRBJ2-7; TRBD1 matches 11 bases. Germline V gene lookup returns CDR1 MGHRA and CDR2 YSYEKL. The CDR3 is made up of 15 amino acids. The V segment lost 0 bases and the J segment 7 bases; nucleotides outside the gene matches: 5. The CDR3 loop reads CASSQDGQGAGEQYF. CDR3 coding DNA: TGCGCCAGCAGCCAAGATGGACAGGGGGCAGGGGAGCAGTACTTC.